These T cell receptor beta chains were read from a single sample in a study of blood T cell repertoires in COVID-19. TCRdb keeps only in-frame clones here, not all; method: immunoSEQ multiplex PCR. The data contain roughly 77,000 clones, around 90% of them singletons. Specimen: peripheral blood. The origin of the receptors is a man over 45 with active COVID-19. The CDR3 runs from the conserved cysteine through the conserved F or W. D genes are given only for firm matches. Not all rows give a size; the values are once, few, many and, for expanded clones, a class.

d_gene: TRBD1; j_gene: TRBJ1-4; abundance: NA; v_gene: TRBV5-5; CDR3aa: CASSFTGEDRAFF; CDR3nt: TGTGCCAGCAGCTTTACAGGGGAGGACAGGGCCTTTTTT
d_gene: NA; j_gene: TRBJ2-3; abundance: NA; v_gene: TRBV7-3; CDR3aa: CASSLLGLSTDTQYF; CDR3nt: TGTGCCAGCAGCTTATTAGGACTAAGCACAGATACGCAGTATTTT
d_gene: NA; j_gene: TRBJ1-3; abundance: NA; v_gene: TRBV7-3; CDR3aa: CASSLGVAGNTIYF; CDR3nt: TGTGCCAGCAGCTTGGGAGTGGCTGGAAACACCATATATTTT
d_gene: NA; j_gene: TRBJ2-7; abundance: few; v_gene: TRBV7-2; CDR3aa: CASSLGPYYEQYF; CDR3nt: TGTGCCAGCAGCTTAGGGCCGTACTACGAGCAGTACTTC
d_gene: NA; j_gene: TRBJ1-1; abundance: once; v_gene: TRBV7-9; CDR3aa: CASSAPRNTEAFF; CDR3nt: TGTGCCAGCAGCGCCCCCAGGAACACTGAAGCTTTCTTT
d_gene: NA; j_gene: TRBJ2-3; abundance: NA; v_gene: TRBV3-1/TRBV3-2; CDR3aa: CASSQAPARGHTQYF; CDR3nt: TGTGCCAGCAGCCAAGCTCCCGCTAGGGGCCATACGCAGTATTTT
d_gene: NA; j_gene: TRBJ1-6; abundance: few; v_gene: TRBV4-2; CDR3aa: CASSQDERRLHF; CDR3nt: TGTGCCAGCAGCCAAGATGAACGTAGACTCCACTTT
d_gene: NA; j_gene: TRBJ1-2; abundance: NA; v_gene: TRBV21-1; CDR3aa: CANHGSNYGYTF; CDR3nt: TGTGCCAACCACGGGTCAAACTATGGCTACACCTTC
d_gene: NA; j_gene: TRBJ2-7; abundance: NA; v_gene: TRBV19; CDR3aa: CASSIGQSYEQYF; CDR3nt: TGTGCCAGTAGTATTGGACAGAGCTACGAGCAGTACTTC
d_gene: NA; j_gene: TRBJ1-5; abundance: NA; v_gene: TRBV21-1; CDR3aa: CASTQVYSNQPQHF; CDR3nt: TGTGCCAGCACACAGGTTTATAGCAATCAGCCCCAGCATTTT
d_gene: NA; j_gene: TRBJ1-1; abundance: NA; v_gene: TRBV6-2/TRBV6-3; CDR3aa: CASSYSITRSAFF; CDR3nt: TGTGCCAGCAGTTACTCGATAACCCGTAGTGCTTTCTTT
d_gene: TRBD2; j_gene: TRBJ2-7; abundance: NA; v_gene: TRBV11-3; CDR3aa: CASSFPSGRSPSYEQYF; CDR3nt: TGTGCCAGCAGCTTTCCTAGCGGGAGAAGCCCCTCCTACGAGCAGTACTTC
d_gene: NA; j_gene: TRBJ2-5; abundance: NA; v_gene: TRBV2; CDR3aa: CASTTQVIQETQYF; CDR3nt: TGTGCCAGCACTACACAGGTCATCCAAGAGACCCAGTACTTC
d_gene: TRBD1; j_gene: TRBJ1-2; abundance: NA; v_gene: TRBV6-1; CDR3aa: CASSEGTGAEGYTF; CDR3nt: TGTGCCAGCAGTGAAGGGACAGGGGCTGAGGGCTACACCTTC
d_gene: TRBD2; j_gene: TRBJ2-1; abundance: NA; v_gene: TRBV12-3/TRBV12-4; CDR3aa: CASSPNSGREQFF; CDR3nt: TGTGCCAGCAGTCCCAATAGCGGGAGGGAGCAGTTCTTC
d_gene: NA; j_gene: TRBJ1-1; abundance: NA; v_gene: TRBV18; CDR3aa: CASSPPSVIPEAFF; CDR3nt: TGTGCCAGCTCACCCCCCTCAGTGATTCCTGAAGCTTTCTTT
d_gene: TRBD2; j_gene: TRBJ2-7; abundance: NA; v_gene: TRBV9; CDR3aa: CASSVVRVSGSYEQYF; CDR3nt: TGTGCCAGCAGCGTAGTCCGTGTTAGCGGGTCTTACGAGCAGTACTTC
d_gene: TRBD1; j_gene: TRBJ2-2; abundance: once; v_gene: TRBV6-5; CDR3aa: CASSSGQGAGELFF; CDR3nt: TGTGCCAGCAGTTCCGGACAGGGGGCCGGGGAGCTGTTTTTT
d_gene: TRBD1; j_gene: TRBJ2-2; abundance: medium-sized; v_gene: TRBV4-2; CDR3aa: CASSQLIQGENTGELFF; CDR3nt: TGTGCCAGCAGCCAACTTATACAGGGGGAGAACACCGGGGAGCTGTTTTTT
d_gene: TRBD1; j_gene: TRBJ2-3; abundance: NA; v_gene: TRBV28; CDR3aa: CASSLGGQGTDTQYF; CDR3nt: TGTGCCAGCAGTTTAGGGGGACAGGGAACAGATACGCAGTATTTT
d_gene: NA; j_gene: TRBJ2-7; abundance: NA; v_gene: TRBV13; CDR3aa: CASSFATVPTPYF; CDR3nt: TGTGCCAGCAGCTTTGCGACAGTCCCTACGCCGTACTTC
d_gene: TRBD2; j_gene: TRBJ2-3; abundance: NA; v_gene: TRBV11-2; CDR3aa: CASSPRGASGGVNTDTQYF; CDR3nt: TGTGCCAGCAGCCCGAGGGGGGCTAGCGGGGGAGTAAACACAGATACGCAGTATTTT
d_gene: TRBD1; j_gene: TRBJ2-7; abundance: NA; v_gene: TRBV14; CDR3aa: CASRPTGAEQYF; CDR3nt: TGTGCCAGCCGGCCGACAGGGGCGGAGCAGTACTTC
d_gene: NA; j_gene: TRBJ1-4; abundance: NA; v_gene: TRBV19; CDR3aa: CASKDSAVEKLFF; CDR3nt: TGTGCCAGTAAGGACAGTGCCGTTGAAAAACTGTTTTTT
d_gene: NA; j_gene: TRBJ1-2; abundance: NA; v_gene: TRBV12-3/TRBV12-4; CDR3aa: CASSLRLREGYTF; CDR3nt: TGTGCCAGCAGTTTGAGGCTGAGGGAGGGCTACACCTTC
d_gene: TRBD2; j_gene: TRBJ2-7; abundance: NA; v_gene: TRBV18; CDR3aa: CASSPSAGPYEQYF; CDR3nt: TGTGCCAGCTCACCGTCAGCGGGGCCTTACGAGCAGTACTTC
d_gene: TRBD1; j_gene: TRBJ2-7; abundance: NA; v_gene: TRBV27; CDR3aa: CASSPPGQGAEQYF; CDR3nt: TGTGCCAGCAGTCCTCCGGGACAGGGGGCCGAGCAGTACTTC
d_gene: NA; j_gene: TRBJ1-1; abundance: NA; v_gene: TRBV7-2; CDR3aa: CASSLGPGLGGGAFF; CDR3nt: TGTGCCAGCAGCTTAGGACCGGGCTTAGGGGGTGGCGCTTTCTTT
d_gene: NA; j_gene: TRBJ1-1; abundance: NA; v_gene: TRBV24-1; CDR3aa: CATSEGRQAEAFF; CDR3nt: TGTGCCACCAGTGAGGGACGACAGGCTGAAGCTTTCTTT
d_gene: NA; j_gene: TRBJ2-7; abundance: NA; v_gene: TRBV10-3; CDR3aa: CAISGGGLAYEQYF; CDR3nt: TGTGCCATCAGCGGTGGGGGGTTAGCCTACGAGCAGTACTTC
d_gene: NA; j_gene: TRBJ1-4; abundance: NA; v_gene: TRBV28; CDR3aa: CASSYRGGGNEKLFF; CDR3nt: TGTGCCAGCTCCTATCGGGGCGGGGGAAATGAAAAACTGTTTTTT
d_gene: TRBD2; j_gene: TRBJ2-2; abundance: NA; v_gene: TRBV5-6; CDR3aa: CASSWTSGGLTGELFF; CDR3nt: TGTGCCAGCAGCTGGACTAGCGGGGGTTTGACCGGGGAGCTGTTTTTT
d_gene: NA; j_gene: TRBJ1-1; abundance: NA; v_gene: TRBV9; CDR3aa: CASSVGGINTEAFF; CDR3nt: TGTGCCAGCAGCGTAGGAGGGATTAACACTGAAGCTTTCTTT
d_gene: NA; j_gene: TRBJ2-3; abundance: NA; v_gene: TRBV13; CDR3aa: CASSLRTDGPDTQYF; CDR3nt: TGTGCCAGCAGCCTGAGGACAGACGGACCAGATACGCAGTATTTT
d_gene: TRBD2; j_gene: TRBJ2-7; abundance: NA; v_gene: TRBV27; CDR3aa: CARAGGSYEQYF; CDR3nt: TGTGCCAGGGCGGGGGGGAGCTACGAGCAGTACTTC
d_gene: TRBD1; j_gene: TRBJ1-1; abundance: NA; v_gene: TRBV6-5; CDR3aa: CASRRQGSNTEAFF; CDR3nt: TGTGCCAGCAGGCGACAGGGGTCGAACACTGAAGCTTTCTTT
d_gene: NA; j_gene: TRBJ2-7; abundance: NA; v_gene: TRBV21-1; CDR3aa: CASSKVHPAGRVPYEQYF; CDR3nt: TGTGCCAGCAGCAAAGTACACCCGGCGGGCCGGGTTCCCTACGAGCAGTACTTC
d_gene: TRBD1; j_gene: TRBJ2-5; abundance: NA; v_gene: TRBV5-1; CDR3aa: CASSLAGTGIETQYF; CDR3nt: TGCGCCAGCAGCTTGGCTGGGACAGGGATCGAGACCCAGTACTTC
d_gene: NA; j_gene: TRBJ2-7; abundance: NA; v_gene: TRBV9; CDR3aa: CASSVAGRTEPGYEQYF; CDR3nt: TGTGCCAGCAGCGTAGCGGGGAGGACGGAGCCCGGGTACGAGCAGTACTTC
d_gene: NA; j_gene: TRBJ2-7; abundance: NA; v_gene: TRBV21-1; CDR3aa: CARAGDRGSKEQYF; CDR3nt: TGTGCCAGAGCCGGGGACAGGGGATCGAAGGAGCAGTACTTC
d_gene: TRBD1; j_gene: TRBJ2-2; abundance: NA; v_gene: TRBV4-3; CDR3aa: CASSQDWGTGMAGELFF; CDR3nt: TGCGCCAGCAGCCAAGATTGGGGGACAGGGATGGCCGGGGAGCTGTTTTTT
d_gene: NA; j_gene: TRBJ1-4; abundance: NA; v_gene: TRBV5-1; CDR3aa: CASSVAHSGGEKLFF; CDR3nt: TGCGCCAGCAGCGTTGCACATAGCGGGGGTGAAAAACTGTTTTTT
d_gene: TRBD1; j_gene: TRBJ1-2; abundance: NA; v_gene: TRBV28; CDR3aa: CASRLTGDDGYTF; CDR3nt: TGTGCCAGCAGGCTGACAGGGGACGATGGCTACACCTTC
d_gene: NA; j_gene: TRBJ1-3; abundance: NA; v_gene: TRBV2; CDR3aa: CASNSVGNTIYF; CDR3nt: TGTGCCAGCAACTCCGTCGGAAACACCATATATTTT
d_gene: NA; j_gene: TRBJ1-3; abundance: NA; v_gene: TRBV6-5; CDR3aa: CASSIHSGLGNTIYF; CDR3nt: TGTGCCAGCAGTATACACAGCGGACTCGGAAACACCATATATTTT
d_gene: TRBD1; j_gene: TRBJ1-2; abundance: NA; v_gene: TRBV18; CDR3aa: CASSPQSDRGGYGYTF; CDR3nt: TGTGCCAGCTCACCACAAAGTGACAGGGGTGGCTATGGCTACACCTTC
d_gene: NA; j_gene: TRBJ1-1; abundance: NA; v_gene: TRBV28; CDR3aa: CASSLAATEAFF; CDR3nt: TGTGCCAGCAGTTTAGCGGCGACTGAAGCTTTCTTT
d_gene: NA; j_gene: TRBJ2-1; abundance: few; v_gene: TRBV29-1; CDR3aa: CSSGSSTYNEQFF; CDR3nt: TGCAGCTCCGGGAGTTCCACCTACAATGAGCAGTTCTTC